These 18 T cell receptor beta chains were all obtained from the same sample, sequenced in a study of blood T cell repertoires in COVID-19. Sequencing was performed with immunoSEQ multiplex PCR; in TCRdb, only in-frame clones are kept and a portion is missing. Among about 500,000 clones listed, roughly 89% were seen once. The sample consisted of peripheral blood. The source is a woman aged 45 to 65 with COVID-19, enrolled during active disease.

The chain has TRBV19 and TRBJ1-5, with D unclear. CDR3 length: 13 residues. Trimming took off 0 bases at V and 7 bases at J, with 7 bases between the two ends. Germline CDR1 LNHDA, CDR2 SQIVND (reference sequence). The CDR3 nucleotides are TGTGCCAGTAGTATAGATGGAGAACAGCCCCAGCATTTT. This codes for CASSIDGEQPQHF.

V and J are TRBV18 and TRBJ2-3; D gene unclear. V was clipped by 3 bases and J by 0 bases, with 13 bases between them. This CDR3 spans 16 amino acids. Germline V lookup: CDR1 KGHSH, CDR2 LQKENI. Written as DNA, the CDR3 is TGTGCCAGCTCACCCACGAGAAATCCAAGCACAGATACGCAGTATTTT. Translated, it gives CASSPTRNPSTDTQYF.

This clone was counted a single time. The V gene is TRBV6-5, the J gene TRBJ2-1; D might be TRBD2 (6 bases). The length of the CDR3 is 13 residues. With 6 bases removed from V and 9 bases from J, the gap between germline ends came to 15 bases. The germline gives CDR1 MNHEY, CDR2 SVGAGI. This CDR3 is CASSRDLRGEQFF. CDR3 bases: TGTGCCAGCAGCCGGGACTTACGGGGTGAGCAGTTCTTC.

The chain combines TRBV5-1 with TRBJ1-2, with 9 bases aligning to TRBD1. V gave up 2 bases and J gave up 2 bases; unmatched junction bases: 7. CDR3 length: 16 amino acids. Per germline, CDR1 SGHRS and CDR2 YFSETQ. CDR3 in amino acids: CASSFRAGQGNYGYTF. Written as DNA, the CDR3 is TGCGCCAGCAGCTTTAGAGCGGGACAGGGCAACTATGGCTACACCTTC.

As for this clone: The sample contains more than one DNA sequence encoding this CDR3. The rearrangement uses TRBV6-5 and TRBJ2-7; D is perhaps TRBD1 (6 bases). Germline V gives CDR1 MNHEY, CDR2 SVGAGI. With 6 bases removed from V and 0 bases from J, the gap between germline ends came to 6 bases. The CDR3 loop spans 12 amino acids. The CDR3 is CASRDSSYEQYF. The CDR3 bases are TGTGCCAGCAGGGACAGCTCCTACGAGCAGTACTTC.

The chain carries TRBV7-9 and TRBJ2-7; TRBD1 matches at 8 bases. J was trimmed by 5 bases and V by 1 base; bases with no gene match: 7. The CDR3 is made up of 15 amino acids. Germline V gives CDR1 SEHNR, CDR2 FQNEAQ (reference sequence). CDR3 sequence: CASSLGQDRDDEQYF. The DNA for the CDR3 is TGTGCCAGCAGCTTAGGACAGGACAGGGACGACGAGCAGTACTTC.

This clone was recorded once. As DNA, the CDR3 is TGTGCCAGCAGACCGGGACAGCGGGGGAATTCACCCCTCCACTTT. It yields the protein CASRPGQRGNSPLHF. This chain uses TRBV7-2 with TRBJ1-6, with 7 bases identical to TRBD1. Unmatched junction bases numbered 9, after V lost 6 bases and J lost 7 bases. This CDR3 region has 15 residues. The V gene's germline CDR1 is SGHTA and CDR2 FQGNSA.

CDR3 region: CASSLKLAGYNEQFF. CDR3 coding DNA: TGTGCCAGCAGCTTAAAACTAGCGGGGTACAATGAGCAGTTCTTC. This rearrangement joins TRBV7-3 to TRBJ2-1, with TRBD2 identical over 10 bases. The CDR3 is made up of 15 amino acids. The junction had 1 base not matched to a gene; V was cut back by 1 base and J by 4 bases. CDR1 and CDR2 from the germline V gene are SGHTA and FQGTGA.

V is TRBV5-1 and J is TRBJ1-3; D is perhaps TRBD1 (6 bases). The CDR3 length is 14 residues. Germline V lookup: CDR1 SGHRS, CDR2 YFSETQ. V was pared by 3 bases and J by 2 bases, with 9 bases between. The CDR3 reads CASSSAGAGNTIYF. CDR3 DNA: TGCGCCAGCAGCTCCGCAGGGGCTGGAAACACCATATATTTT. Full variable domain (remainder filled in from reference TRBV5-1 and TRBJ1-3): KAGVTQTPRYLIKTRGQQVTLSCSPISGHRSVSWYQQTPGQGLQFLFEYFSETQRNKGNFPGRFSGRQFSNSRSEMNVSTLELGDSALYLCASSSAGAGNTIYFGEGSWLTVV.

This clone was detected only once. The V call is TRBV9, the J call TRBJ2-3; D perhaps matches TRBD1 (5 bases). Germline values: CDR1 SGDLS, CDR2 YYNGEE. The length of the CDR3 is 17 residues. V was clipped by 0 bases and J by 2 bases, with 16 bases between them. The CDR3 reads CASSVDWGLRVTDTQYF. The CDR3 DNA is TGTGCCAGCAGCGTAGATTGGGGCCTCCGGGTCACAGATACGCAGTATTTT.

V is TRBV6-5 and J is TRBJ1-3; no firm D call. Trimming took off 0 bases at V and 0 bases at J, with 6 bases between the two ends. In germline, CDR1 is MNHEY, CDR2 SVGAGI. CDR3 length equals 15 residues. CDR3 residues: CASSYSHSSGNTIYF. CDR3 nucleotide sequence: TGTGCCAGCAGTTACTCTCACAGCTCTGGAAACACCATATATTTT.

The chain joins TRBV3-1 (or the pseudogene TRBV3-2) to TRBJ2-5; D might be TRBD1 (6 bases). This CDR3 comprises 15 residues. CDR1 and CDR2 (germline): LGHDT, YNNKEL (reference sequence). V gave up 3 bases and J gave up 3 bases, with 14 bases separating them. In nucleotides, the CDR3 is TGTGCCAGCAGCCAGTGGTCGACAGGAGAAGAGACCCAGTACTTC. This encodes CASSQWSTGEETQYF.

As DNA, the CDR3 is TGTGCCAGCAGCCTCCTGTGGACAGCGCTTGGCTATGGCTACACCTTC. As protein: CASSLLWTALGYGYTF. This chain joins TRBV14 and TRBJ1-2; D possibly corresponds to TRBD1 (6 bases). The V gene lost 4 bases and the J gene lost 4 bases, with 19 bases spanning the gap. Germline CDR1 reads SGHDN; CDR2 reads FVKESK. The CDR3 runs 16 residues.

The V call is TRBV11-3, the J call TRBJ1-3, with D unclear. This CDR3 has 13 residues. Deletions cut 1 base from V and 8 bases from J, with 9 bases between. Germline CDR1 is SGHNT and CDR2 is YENEEA. The CDR3 bases are TGTGCCAGCAGCTTAGCGGGAACGGACACCATATATTTT. Translating gives CASSLAGTDTIYF. The full variable domain, rest sourced from reference TRBV11-3 and TRBJ1-3, is EAGVVQSPRYKIIEKKQPVAFWCNPISGHNTLYWYLQNLGQGPELLIRYENEEAVDDSQLPKDRFSAERLKGVDSTLKIQPAELGDSAVYLCASSLAGTDTIYFGEGSWLTVV.

This sequence joins TRBV29-1 and TRBJ2-7, with D tentatively TRBD2 (5 bases). CDR1 SQVTM and CDR2 ANQGSEA come from the germline V gene. Trimming pared 1 base from V and 0 bases from J, leaving 13 bases between. This CDR3 spans 15 amino acids. The CDR3 sequence: CSVEGGEGSSYEQYF. As DNA, the CDR3 is TGCAGCGTTGAAGGGGGAGAGGGCAGCTCCTACGAGCAGTACTTC.

This clone was seen a handful of times. The chain couples TRBV28 to TRBJ2-3, with 13 bases that match TRBD2. Looked up from germline, CDR1 is MDHEN and CDR2 is SYDVKM. V was pared by 5 bases and J by 4 bases, with 6 bases of the junction left unmatched. The CDR3 totals 16 residues. The CDR3 DNA sequence: TGTGCCAGCAGTCCCAGACTAGCGGGAGGTCCAGATACGCAGTATTTT. Translation gives CASSPRLAGGPDTQYF.

The J gene is TRBJ2-7, the V gene TRBV18; tentatively, D is TRBD2 (6 bases). Trimming stripped 0 bases from V and 7 bases from J, with 13 bases between. Germline-derived CDR1 and CDR2 are KGHSH and LQKENI. This CDR3 has 14 residues. CDR3: CASSPPVAGSEQYF. CDR3 sequence (DNA): TGTGCCAGCTCACCACCGGTGGCGGGGAGTGAGCAGTACTTC.

V gene TRBV19 combines with J gene TRBJ2-7; D not resolved. There are 16 residues in the CDR3. With 6 bases removed from V and 0 bases from J, the gap between germline ends came to 18 bases. Germline CDR1 is LNHDA and CDR2 is SQIVND (reference sequence). The CDR3 region has the DNA TGTGCCAGTAGAGTGAGTTTGAGGTCGAGCTCCTACGAGCAGTACTTC. This gives the protein CASRVSLRSSSYEQYF.